The rows below give T cell receptor beta chains drawn from one sample of a study of blood T cell repertoires in COVID-19. Sequenced by immunoSEQ multiplex PCR; TCRdb stores in-frame clones only, minus some. The sample includes roughly 190,000 clones, 75% to 90% of them seen just once. The specimen sequenced was peripheral blood. All receptors come from a man under 40 with acute or convalescent COVID-19. Each CDR3 is given with its conserved first and last residue. The order of the fields is V gene, J gene, CDR3 protein.

v_call: TRBV2; j_call: TRBJ1-5; cdr3_aa: CASSIDISQPQHF
v_call: TRBV5-1; j_call: TRBJ1-2; cdr3_aa: CASSLRRTGGEANYGYTF
v_call: TRBV19; j_call: TRBJ1-5; cdr3_aa: CASSPTGGQPQHF
v_call: TRBV28; j_call: TRBJ1-1; cdr3_aa: CASPPPSGRDGGDTEAFF
v_call: TRBV7-9; j_call: TRBJ1-1; cdr3_aa: CASSLDRNTEAFF
v_call: TRBV30; j_call: TRBJ1-6; cdr3_aa: CAWSHPSLYNSPLHF
v_call: TRBV28; j_call: TRBJ1-6; cdr3_aa: CASSSRGTGQFSPLHF
v_call: TRBV10-3; j_call: TRBJ1-2; cdr3_aa: CAARTGVGYTF
v_call: TRBV5-1; j_call: TRBJ2-2; cdr3_aa: CASSSSGRASTGELFF
v_call: TRBV28; j_call: TRBJ1-1; cdr3_aa: CASPPGRGRDTEAFF
v_call: TRBV19; j_call: TRBJ1-1; cdr3_aa: CASSKGVMLTEAFF
v_call: TRBV28; j_call: TRBJ1-3; cdr3_aa: CASMSSDGSGNTIYF
v_call: TRBV2; j_call: TRBJ2-2; cdr3_aa: CASSRGGSGRDGELFF
v_call: TRBV29-1; j_call: TRBJ1-2; cdr3_aa: CSVMARTDYIYGYTF
v_call: TRBV5-1; j_call: TRBJ2-5; cdr3_aa: CASMTEGRETQYF
v_call: TRBV12-3/TRBV12-4; j_call: TRBJ1-2; cdr3_aa: CASSLSDSYGYTF
v_call: TRBV9; j_call: TRBJ1-2; cdr3_aa: CASLDSFYGYTF
v_call: TRBV6-5; j_call: TRBJ1-3; cdr3_aa: CASSQTGNSGNTIYF
v_call: TRBV6-2/TRBV6-3; j_call: TRBJ2-3; cdr3_aa: CASSYAGGGTNTQYF
v_call: TRBV5-6; j_call: TRBJ2-3; cdr3_aa: CATRGNTDTQYF
v_call: TRBV2; j_call: TRBJ1-2; cdr3_aa: CASSDYLSYGYTF
v_call: TRBV2; j_call: TRBJ1-3; cdr3_aa: CASSRQGFMDTIYF
v_call: TRBV23-1; j_call: TRBJ1-6; cdr3_aa: CASSHFQSPLHF
v_call: TRBV12-3/TRBV12-4; j_call: TRBJ1-2; cdr3_aa: CASSNDRVGGYTF
v_call: TRBV3-1/TRBV3-2; j_call: TRBJ2-7; cdr3_aa: CASSQGISGGAREQYF
v_call: TRBV7-3; j_call: TRBJ2-4; cdr3_aa: CASSLNTGRIQYF
v_call: TRBV6-5; j_call: TRBJ1-2; cdr3_aa: CASSLTGGTNYGYTF
v_call: TRBV5-1; j_call: TRBJ2-1; cdr3_aa: CASSLQGLAYNEQFF
v_call: TRBV9; j_call: TRBJ1-5; cdr3_aa: CASGGLTNQPQHF
v_call: TRBV28; j_call: TRBJ2-7; cdr3_aa: CASSSQAYSGSNYEQYF
v_call: TRBV28; j_call: TRBJ1-2; cdr3_aa: CASSSRTGLYGYTF
v_call: TRBV5-1; j_call: TRBJ2-1; cdr3_aa: CASSLWGGTSGNNEQFF
v_call: TRBV24-1; j_call: TRBJ1-2; cdr3_aa: CATSDFLNRVHYGYTF
v_call: TRBV5-1; j_call: TRBJ2-1; cdr3_aa: CASSLVTGKGNEQFF
v_call: TRBV7-2; j_call: TRBJ2-7; cdr3_aa: CASSLEWTFSYEQYF
v_call: TRBV3-1/TRBV3-2; j_call: TRBJ2-2; cdr3_aa: CASTPWRDSGTGELFF
v_call: TRBV5-1; j_call: TRBJ2-3; cdr3_aa: CASSLGSRGTDTQYF
v_call: TRBV7-2; j_call: TRBJ1-5; cdr3_aa: CASSRKQYSNQPQHF
v_call: TRBV20-1; j_call: TRBJ2-5; cdr3_aa: CSAFSGGAPYF
v_call: TRBV2; j_call: TRBJ1-1; cdr3_aa: CASSPFGDTEAFF
v_call: TRBV12-3/TRBV12-4; j_call: TRBJ2-7; cdr3_aa: CASSPQGLRQYF
v_call: TRBV27; j_call: TRBJ2-7; cdr3_aa: CASSWGRGPSYEQYF
v_call: TRBV28; j_call: TRBJ2-2; cdr3_aa: CASSTGLAGGNTGELFF
v_call: TRBV20-1; j_call: TRBJ1-1; cdr3_aa: CSGKRQGNAFF
v_call: TRBV24-1; j_call: TRBJ2-1; cdr3_aa: CATSDIGQGRVNEQFF
v_call: TRBV18; j_call: TRBJ2-7; cdr3_aa: CASSPQGGPYEQYF
v_call: TRBV9; j_call: TRBJ1-1; cdr3_aa: CASSVRGDRVNTEAFF
v_call: TRBV5-1; j_call: TRBJ1-1; cdr3_aa: CASSWGWRVPDTEAFF
v_call: TRBV2; j_call: TRBJ1-2; cdr3_aa: CASTGEIYGYTF